The next 25 T cell receptor beta chains were all read from a single sample in a study of T cells in Graves' hyperthyroidism and ophthalmopathy. What was amplified from RNA transcripts were TCR beta CDR3 regions. First-round RT-PCR targeting the TCR CDR3 was performed with the HTBI primer set. TCRdb recomputed calls from the multiplex PCR reads with MiXCR, one row per CDR3 protein. The data contain some 440,000 distinct CDR3 sequences, approximately 14% of them singletons. Sequencing used blood. The source is a woman under 30 with Graves' hyperthyroidism.

Comment on this clonotype: This clone may be a read error of a much larger clone one base away. The chain recombines TRBV27 with TRBJ2-7; 10 bases are a match to TRBD1. The germline V gene encodes CDR1 MNHEY and CDR2 SMNVEV (reference sequence). CDR3 length: 15 amino acids. CDR3 sequence: CATLRLGQGSYVQYF. CDR3 bases: TGTGCCACCCTCCGTCTGGGACAGGGGTCCTACGTGCAGTACTTC.

This clonotype appeared many times. The chain's CDR3 is CSASVGSYEQYF. CDR3 coding DNA: TGCAGTGCTAGTGTGGGGTCCTACGAGCAGTACTTC. The genes are TRBV20-1 and TRBJ2-7; D remains unclear. With 3 bases removed from V and 1 base from J, the gap between germline ends came to 7 bases. Germline V CDR1 and CDR2: DFQATT, SNEGSKA (reference sequence). The CDR3 extends over 12 amino acids.

This clonotype was counted between two and nine times. The chain carries TRBV13 and TRBJ2-7; 7 bases are a match to TRBD1. Trimming removed 5 bases from V and 2 bases from J; junction bases left unmatched: 9. This CDR3 is 15 amino acids long. The germline V gene encodes CDR1 PRHDT and CDR2 FYEKMQ (reference sequence). The CDR3 coding sequence is TGTGCCAGCAGCCTAGACAGGGCTGATACCTACGAGCAGTACTTC. As protein: CASSLDRADTYEQYF. The full variable domain, rest sourced from reference TRBV13 and TRBJ2-7, is AAGVIQSPRHLIKEKRETATLKCYPIPRHDTVYWYQQGPGQDPQFLISFYEKMQSDKGSIPDRFSAQQFSDYHSELNMSSLELGDSALYFCASSLDRADTYEQYFGPGTRLTVT.

This chain joins TRBV29-1 and TRBJ2-1, with TRBD2 matching over 7 bases. From germline, CDR1 is SQVTM and CDR2 ANQGSEA. This CDR3 has 15 amino acids. Unmatched junction bases numbered 10, after V lost 4 bases and J lost 4 bases. The CDR3 spells CSVGGGKGGYNEQFF. The CDR3 bases are TGCAGCGTTGGGGGAGGGAAGGGCGGATACAATGAGCAGTTCTTC.

The chain recombines TRBV12-3 or TRBV12-4 with TRBJ2-1, with 7 bases that match TRBD2. Germline trimming cut 5 bases from V and 10 bases from J; bases unmatched to any gene: 8. This CDR3 is 13 amino acids long. The CDR3: CASSRASGGEQFF. The CDR3 region has the DNA TGTGCCAGCAGTCGCGCTAGCGGAGGCGAGCAGTTCTTC.

The gene calls are TRBV7-2 and TRBJ2-1, with D unclear. The length of the CDR3 is 15 residues. V dropped 2 bases and J dropped 8 bases, with 16 bases sitting between them. Per germline, CDR1 SGHTA and CDR2 FQGNSA. The CDR3 coding sequence is TGTGCCAGCAGCTTATTTGAACAAAGTGAGGATGAGCAGTTCTTC. This encodes CASSLFEQSEDEQFF.

Regarding this clonotype: A much bigger clone sits one base away, suggesting this may be a read error. This chain joins TRBV5-1 and TRBJ2-1, with TRBD2 matching 9 bases. Near its end, the DNA agrees better with TRBJ2-7, so the J call may be wrong. The germline V gene has CDR1 SGHRS and CDR2 YFSETQ. The CDR3 is made up of 15 amino acids. The CDR3 DNA reads TGCGCCAGCAGCCAGCCCCCTAGCGGGGTGGATGAGCAGTACTTC. The encoded protein is CASSQPPSGVDEQYF.

Turning to this clonotype: Its ends do not fully match the called genes, so a read error is possible. The genes are TRBV4-1 and TRBJ2-2; no reliable D call. Germline CDR1 reads MGHRA; CDR2 reads YSYEKL. The CDR3 has 15 amino acids. CDR3 region: CASSQGPRNAGELFF. In DNA form, the CDR3 reads TGCGCCAGCAGCCAAGGCCCCCGGAACGCCGGGGAGCTGTTTTTT.

The CDR3 protein is CASSVRTGLRNEQFF. DNA of the CDR3: TGTGCCAGCAGCGTCCGGACAGGGTTGCGCAATGAGCAGTTCTTC. The chain links TRBV11-3 to TRBJ2-1; TRBD1 agrees at 8 bases. V lost 5 bases to trimming and J lost 6 bases; unmatched junction nucleotides: 9. Germline V gene lookup returns CDR1 SGHNT and CDR2 YENEEA. The CDR3 is 15 amino acids. Drawing the rest from reference TRBV11-3 and TRBJ2-1, the complete variable domain is EAGVVQSPRYKIIEKKQPVAFWCNPISGHNTLYWYLQNLGQGPELLIRYENEEAVDDSQLPKDRFSAERLKGVDSTLKIQPAELGDSAVYLCASSVRTGLRNEQFFGPGTRLTVL.

The CDR3 DNA reads TGCAGCGTTGAAGAAGGGTCCTCCTACGAGCAGTACTTC. It yields the protein CSVEEGSSYEQYF. The J gene is TRBJ2-7, the V gene TRBV29-1; the D is unclear. The length of the CDR3 is 13 residues. The germline V gene has CDR1 SQVTM and CDR2 ANQGSEA. V gave up 0 bases and J gave up 0 bases, with 6 bases separating them.

This clonotype was detected ten times or more. The chain carries TRBV4-1 and TRBJ2-1, with unresolved D. There are 13 residues in the CDR3. The V end lost 3 bases, the J end lost 8 bases, and 11 bases lay between the germline ends. CDR1 and CDR2 from the germline V gene are MGHRA and YSYEKL. CDR3 sequence reads: CASSQSMWHEQFF. The CDR3, as DNA: TGCGCCAGCAGCCAGTCGATGTGGCATGAGCAGTTCTTC.

This clonotype was seen ten or more times. The J gene is TRBJ2-1, the V gene TRBV20-1; 14 bases align to TRBD2. The CDR3 runs to 15 residues. Trimming at V came to 3 bases and at J to 7 bases, leaving 5 bases not matched to a gene. Per the germline V gene, CDR1 is DFQATT and CDR2 is SNEGSKA (reference sequence). This CDR3 reads CSARPGTSGRNEQFF. In DNA form, the CDR3 reads TGCAGTGCTAGGCCCGGGACTAGCGGGAGAAATGAGCAGTTCTTC.

The chain has TRBV28 and TRBJ1-2; TRBD1 is a possible D gene (5 bases). The V end lost 5 bases, the J end lost 2 bases, and 15 bases lay between the germline ends. The CDR3 loop spans 15 amino acids. CDR1 is MDHEN, CDR2 SYDVKM, per germline. This CDR3 reads CASSGGWLRNYGYTF. CDR3 sequence (DNA): TGTGCCAGCAGTGGGGGTTGGCTTCGAAACTATGGCTACACCTTC.

This clonotype was seen only a few times. The gene calls are TRBV7-3 and TRBJ2-5; 10 nucleotides align to TRBD2. Germline V gene data show CDR1 as SGHTA and CDR2 as FQGTGA. The CDR3 length is 15 residues. After removal of 5 bases from V and 4 bases from J, the junction contained 7 bases not matched to a gene. The chain's CDR3 is CASSPLAGTRETQYF. The CDR3 DNA sequence: TGTGCCAGCAGCCCACTAGCGGGGACGCGAGAGACCCAGTACTTC.

This clonotype turned up a few times. The chain is built from TRBV10-1 and TRBJ1-2; tentatively, D is TRBD1 (5 bases). Per germline, CDR1 WNHNN and CDR2 SYGVQD (reference sequence). The CDR3 is 12 residues long. The V gene lost 7 bases and the J gene lost 4 bases, with 10 bases spanning the gap. CDR3 sequence: CASTGRLYGYTF. The CDR3 DNA sequence: TGCGCCAGCACGGGGCGCCTCTATGGCTACACCTTC.

This clonotype was picked up a small number of times. The chain carries TRBV19 and TRBJ1-4; perhaps TRBD1 as D (5 bases). Germline V gene data show CDR1 as LNHDA and CDR2 as SQIVND (reference sequence). CDR3 length: 13 amino acids. Between the trimmed V and J ends, which lost 10 bases and 0 bases, there was a span of 9 bases. The CDR3 sequence: CATRGSTNEKLFF. CDR3 DNA: TGTGCCACCCGGGGCTCAACTAATGAAAAACTGTTTTTT.

The chain recombines TRBV29-1 with TRBJ2-7; 7 bases agree with TRBD1. The CDR3 covers 12 residues. The germline CDR1 and CDR2 sequences are SQVTM and ANQGSEA. V shed 7 bases, J shed 2 bases, and the junction held 5 bases outside the gene matches. CDR3 sequence reads: CSARDRPYEQYF. CDR3 nucleotides: TGCAGCGCTAGGGACAGACCCTACGAGCAGTACTTC.

There are many counts of this clonotype. V usage is TRBV5-5 and J usage is TRBJ2-2, with D possibly being TRBD2 (6 bases). From germline, CDR1 is SGHKS and CDR2 YYEKEE (reference sequence). Trimming pared 4 bases from V and 8 bases from J, leaving 12 bases between. The CDR3 consists of 13 residues. The CDR3 spells CASSLREEGELFF. In nucleotides, the CDR3 is TGTGCCAGCAGCCTGAGGGAGGAAGGGGAGCTGTTTTTT.

This clonotype was picked up a small number of times. The rearrangement links TRBV4-2 to TRBJ1-5, with a weak D call TRBD1 (6 bases). The germline gives CDR1 LGHNA, CDR2 YNFKEQ. The V end was cut by 1 base, the J end by 6 bases, with 13 bases between. The CDR3 has 15 amino acids. CDR3 in DNA: TGTGCCAGCAGCCAAGTAGGGGGGGGACTTCAGCCCCAGCATTTT. It yields the protein CASSQVGGGLQPQHF.

Ten or more counts support this clonotype. J is TRBJ2-7 and V is TRBV7-3; D possibly corresponds to TRBD1 (6 bases). The CDR3 consists of 15 residues. Per the germline V gene, CDR1 is SGHTA and CDR2 is FQGTGA. V gave up 2 bases and J gave up 4 bases, with 15 bases separating them. Here the CDR3 DNA reads TGTGCCAGCAGCTTATCGGGACACCTGGGGTACGAGCAGTACTTC. It yields the protein CASSLSGHLGYEQYF.

The sample holds many counts of this clonotype. The gene calls are TRBV9 and TRBJ1-2, with TRBD1 matching 11 bases. The J segment lost 3 bases and the V segment lost 3 bases, leaving 10 bases of the junction unmatched. Germline CDR1 and CDR2: SGDLS and YYNGEE. CDR3 length: 17 amino acids. CDR3 DNA sequence: TGTGCCAGCAGCGCCTCCGCCCCGGGACAGGGGGACTATGGCTACACCTTC. Translation gives CASSASAPGQGDYGYTF.

This clonotype was detected many times. The chain joins TRBV2 to TRBJ2-2; D gene unclear. The CDR3 extends over 13 amino acids. Germline CDR1 SNHLY, CDR2 FYNNEI. Trimming removed 8 bases at V and 6 bases at J, with 13 bases between. This chain's CDR3 is CASRGDHAGELFF. CDR3 sequence (DNA): TGTGCCAGCCGCGGCGACCACGCCGGGGAGCTGTTTTTT. The variable domain in full, completed from reference TRBV2 and TRBJ2-2, reads EPEVTQTPSHQVTQMGQEVILRCVPISNHLYFYWYRQILGQKVEFLVSFYNNEISEKSEIFDDQFSVERPDGSNFTLKIRSTKLEDSAMYFCASRGDHAGELFFGEGSRLTVL.

This clonotype was detected a few times. The V and J genes are TRBV5-1 and TRBJ2-2, with 9 bases fitting TRBD2. The germline gives CDR1 SGHRS, CDR2 YFSETQ. V lost 3 bases, J lost 4 bases, and 7 bases stayed unmatched. CDR3 length: 16 amino acids. CDR3 DNA: TGCGCCAGCAGCTCCCCCGCGGGAGGGGCCACCGGGGAGCTGTTTTTT. It yields the protein CASSSPAGGATGELFF.

This chain connects TRBV14 to TRBJ1-1; the D is unclear. Looked up from germline, CDR1 is SGHDN and CDR2 is FVKESK. The V gene lost 4 bases and the J gene lost 0 bases, with 15 bases spanning the gap. The CDR3 is 16 amino acids. In nucleotides, the CDR3 is TGTGCCAGCAGCCCGTGGTTCGCGGGCGTGAACACTGAAGCTTTCTTT. Translation gives CASSPWFAGVNTEAFF. The full variable domain, completed using reference TRBV14 and TRBJ1-1, is EAGVTQFPSHSVIEKGQTVTLRCDPISGHDNLYWYRRVMGKEIKFLLHFVKESKQDESGMPNNRFLAERTGGTYSTLKVQPAELEDSGVYFCASSPWFAGVNTEAFFGQGTRLTVV.

This clonotype was detected ten times or more. The genes are TRBV28 and TRBJ1-6; possibly TRBD1 for D (6 bases). CDR3 length: 12 residues. Trimming cost V 8 bases and J 8 bases, with 10 bases left between them. The germline CDR1 and CDR2 sequences are MDHEN and SYDVKM. The CDR3: CASRNRDSPLHF. The CDR3 DNA reads TGTGCCAGCCGGAACAGGGATTCACCCCTCCACTTT.